One sample yielded the 30 T cell receptor beta chains listed below, sequenced in a study of T cell responses to AZD1222 COVID-19 vaccine. Sequencing was performed with immunoSEQ multiplex PCR; in TCRdb, only in-frame clones are kept and a portion is missing. The table records 240,000 or so clones, about 92% of them present only once. Sequenced here: peripheral blood, sampled on day 0 of AZD1222 vaccination. These receptors were obtained from an adult in good health.

The chain has TRBV19 and TRBJ1-4, with 8 bases aligning to TRBD1. V shed 4 bases and J 5 bases; nucleotides not matched to a gene: 9. Per germline, CDR1 LNHDA and CDR2 SQIVND (reference sequence). CDR3 length: 16 amino acids. This chain's CDR3 is CASSTGDRGVNEKLFF. In DNA form, the CDR3 reads TGTGCCAGTAGTACCGGAGACAGGGGTGTAAATGAAAAACTGTTTTTT.

Here the CDR3 reads CASSGGGSNEKLFF. DNA for the CDR3: TGTGCCAGCAGTGGAGGGGGCTCTAATGAAAAACTGTTTTTT. The chain uses TRBV2 and TRBJ1-4, with 7 bases lining up with TRBD1. CDR1 is SNHLY and CDR2 is FYNNEI in the germline V gene. This CDR3 is 14 amino acids long. V was pared by 4 bases and J by 3 bases, with 2 bases of the junction left unmatched.

The chain combines TRBV28 with TRBJ2-7; 12 bases are shared with TRBD2. Germline V gives CDR1 MDHEN, CDR2 SYDVKM. The junction had 11 bases not matched to a gene; V was cut back by 1 base and J by 7 bases. This CDR3 is built from 17 residues. DNA of the CDR3: TGTGCCAGCAGTTTATCCCCAGCTAGCGGGAGGGCGGGTGAGCAGTACTTC. As protein: CASSLSPASGRAGEQYF.

The J gene is TRBJ2-2, the V gene TRBV19; TRBD1 matches 11 bases. Per the germline V gene, CDR1 is LNHDA and CDR2 is SQIVND (reference sequence). J gave up 4 bases and V 5 bases, and 6 bases lay outside the gene matches. The length of the CDR3 is 16 residues. Here the CDR3 DNA reads TGTGCCAGTAGTGGAGGACAGGGGGCGGGCACCGGGGAGCTGTTTTTT. Amino acids: CASSGGQGAGTGELFF.

Concerning this clone: The sample carries other DNA sequences with the same CDR3. The genes are TRBV27 and TRBJ2-7, with a tentative D call TRBD1 (5 bases). The CDR3 runs 13 residues. CDR1 MNHEY and CDR2 SMNVEV come from the germline V gene (reference sequence). V was cut by 2 bases and J by 1 base, with 6 bases left in between. The CDR3 bases are TGTGCCAGCAGTTTAAGGGGTTCCTACGAGCAGTACTTC. Protein product: CASSLRGSYEQYF.

V and J are TRBV7-2 and TRBJ2-7; 7 nucleotides align to TRBD1. The CDR3 covers 14 residues. CDR1 is SGHTA and CDR2 is FQGNSA in the germline V gene. V lost 9 bases and J lost 3; bases outside the gene matches: 11. CDR3 sequence: CASRPDRAVYEQYF. CDR3 nucleotide sequence: TGTGCCAGTCGCCCCGACAGGGCGGTCTACGAGCAGTACTTC.

The rearrangement links TRBV3-1 (or the pseudogene TRBV3-2) to TRBJ1-2; D gene ambiguous. This CDR3 has 13 amino acids. The germline V gene has CDR1 LGHDT and CDR2 YNNKEL (reference sequence). Trimming took off 0 bases at V and 13 bases at J, with 15 bases between the two ends. CDR3 amino acids: CASSQDGVNSRTF. The CDR3 DNA reads as TGTGCCAGCAGCCAAGATGGGGTGAACAGCCGCACCTTC.

The chain combines TRBV7-2 with TRBJ1-2; D is ambiguous. The V gene lost 1 base and the J gene lost 2 bases, with 8 bases spanning the gap. CDR1 SGHTA and CDR2 FQGNSA come from the germline V gene. The CDR3 totals 14 residues. The CDR3 DNA sequence: TGTGCCAGCAGCTTAGTAACAGAAAACTATGGCTACACCTTC. This codes for CASSLVTENYGYTF. The full variable domain, completed using reference TRBV7-2 and TRBJ1-2, is GAGVSQSPSNKVTEKGKDVELRCDPISGHTALYWYRQSLGQGLEFLIYFQGNSAPDKSGLPSDRFSAERTGGSVSTLTIQRTQQEDSAVYLCASSLVTENYGYTFGSGTRLTVV.

The chain carries TRBV6-5 and TRBJ1-5; D uncertain. V dropped 6 bases and J dropped 12 bases, with 12 bases sitting between them. Germline CDR1 MNHEY, CDR2 SVGAGI. This CDR3 comprises 11 residues. The CDR3 loop is CASRTNTFQHF. CDR3 DNA: TGTGCCAGCAGAACCAACACGTTCCAGCATTTT.

The chain has TRBV4-2 and TRBJ2-1; no clear D gene. CDR3 size: 15 residues. Germline CDR1 LGHNA, CDR2 YNFKEQ. The V end was cut by 0 bases, the J end by 4 bases, with 10 bases between. CDR3 in amino acids: CASSQDTATYNEQFF. DNA for the CDR3: TGTGCCAGCAGCCAAGATACGGCGACGTACAATGAGCAGTTCTTC.

The J gene is TRBJ1-6, the V gene TRBV4-2; possibly TRBD1 for D (5 bases). V lost 4 bases, J lost 7 bases, and 23 bases lay in between. From germline, CDR1 is LGHNA and CDR2 YNFKEQ. The length of the CDR3 is 18 residues. CDR3 amino acids: CASSLMTGGGRLNSPLHF. Written as DNA, the CDR3 is TGTGCCAGCAGCCTAATGACTGGGGGGGGTAGGCTAAATTCACCCCTCCACTTT.

The chain employs TRBV6-5 and TRBJ2-1; maybe TRBD1 (6 bases). Trimming pared 4 bases from V and 5 bases from J, leaving 15 bases between. Germline values: CDR1 MNHEY, CDR2 SVGAGI. CDR3 size: 15 residues. The CDR3 coding sequence is TGTGCCAGCAGTTCTCAGGGGTCCCGGGACAATGAGCAGTTCTTC. It encodes CASSSQGSRDNEQFF.

The CDR3 region is CASSITSGSGSYEQYF. CDR3 DNA sequence: TGTGCCAGTAGTATCACTAGCGGGAGTGGTTCCTACGAGCAGTACTTC. The V and J genes are TRBV19 and TRBJ2-7, with 11 positions matching TRBD2. V lost 3 bases to trimming and J lost 1 base; unmatched junction nucleotides: 5. This CDR3 comprises 16 residues. Germline V gene data show CDR1 as LNHDA and CDR2 as SQIVND (reference sequence).

V gene TRBV7-9 combines with J gene TRBJ1-2; D perhaps matches TRBD1 (6 bases). Germline-derived CDR1 and CDR2 are SEHNR and FQNEAQ (reference sequence). V gave up 3 bases and J gave up 8 bases, with 10 bases separating them. This CDR3 spans 12 amino acids. CDR3 loop: CASSFGGGGYTF. In DNA form, the CDR3 reads TGTGCCAGCAGCTTCGGGGGCGGGGGCTACACCTTC.

This sequence joins TRBV19 and TRBJ1-5; TRBD1 matches at 8 bases. This CDR3 is 14 amino acids long. Germline V gene data show CDR1 as LNHDA and CDR2 as SQIVND (reference sequence). V shed 5 bases, J shed 7 bases, and the junction held 7 bases outside the gene matches. In DNA form, the CDR3 reads TGTGCCAGTAGTGTCGGACAGGGATGGCAGCCCCAGCATTTT. The encoded protein is CASSVGQGWQPQHF.

The genes are TRBV14 and TRBJ2-7; 11 bases align to TRBD2. The germline CDR1 and CDR2 sequences are SGHDN and FVKESK. The CDR3 runs to 14 residues. After removal of 1 base from V and 4 bases from J, the junction contained 0 bases not matched to a gene. This chain's CDR3 is CASSQGLAGYEQYF. CDR3 coding DNA: TGTGCCAGCAGCCAAGGACTAGCGGGATACGAGCAGTACTTC.

This clone was recorded once. The chain links TRBV5-1 to TRBJ1-4; D is unresolved. CDR1 SGHRS and CDR2 YFSETQ come from the germline V gene. V lost 0 bases and J lost 8, with 8 bases in between. The CDR3 length is 13 residues. The CDR3 protein is CASSLDSGEKLFF. CDR3 coding DNA: TGCGCCAGCAGCTTGGATAGCGGCGAAAAACTGTTTTTT.

This rearrangement joins TRBV7-3 to TRBJ2-2; D is perhaps TRBD1 or TRBD2 (6 bases each). Germline V gene data show CDR1 as SGHTA and CDR2 as FQGTGA. The CDR3 covers 15 residues. Trimming left V 0 bases short and J 3 bases short, with 8 bases between. CDR3 DNA sequence: TGTGCCAGCAGCTTAACGGGGGGCCACACCGGGGAGCTGTTTTTT. Amino acids: CASSLTGGHTGELFF.

The chain uses TRBV18 and TRBJ1-4; D ambiguous. The germline V gene encodes CDR1 KGHSH and CDR2 LQKENI. There are 15 residues in the CDR3. V lost 5 bases, J lost 8 bases, and 18 bases lay in between. The CDR3 coding sequence is TGTGCCAGCTCAGCCATCGGAGGGCCAGAGGAAAAACTGTTTTTT. Translation gives CASSAIGGPEEKLFF.

The chain joins TRBV10-3 to TRBJ2-3; D remains unclear. Germline lookup yields CDR1 ENHRY and CDR2 SYGVKD. The CDR3 has 15 amino acids. The germline V and J ends were trimmed by 4 bases and 3 bases, with 14 bases remaining between them. The DNA of the CDR3 is TGTGCCATCAGTGGTGGGTTACCAGGTACAGATACGCAGTATTTT. Translation: CAISGGLPGTDTQYF.

This chain links TRBV5-4 with TRBJ2-3, with 9 bases lining up with TRBD2. The ends lost 1 base at V and 5 bases at J; junction bases unmatched: 5. The germline V gene encodes CDR1 SGHNT and CDR2 YYREEE (reference sequence). This CDR3 contains 15 residues. The CDR3 coding sequence is TGTGCCAGCAGCTTGACTAGCGGGCGAGAAGATACGCAGTATTTT. It specifies CASSLTSGREDTQYF.

The chain recombines TRBV5-1 with TRBJ2-3; 7 bases are a match to TRBD2. The CDR3 contains 15 residues. J was trimmed by 2 bases and V by 3 bases; bases with no gene match: 6. Germline loops: CDR1 SGHRS, CDR2 YFSETQ. The CDR3 DNA sequence: TGCGCCAGCAGCTCGACTAGCAGAGACACAGATACGCAGTATTTT. It codes for CASSSTSRDTDTQYF.

This clone was detected once. The gene calls are TRBV5-1 and TRBJ1-3; D is ambiguous. Looked up from germline, CDR1 is SGHRS and CDR2 is YFSETQ. CDR3 size: 17 residues. Trimming shortened V by 1 base and J by 4 bases, and 18 bases separated the two germline ends. CDR3 nucleotides: TGCGCCAGCAGCTTGAACGCCGCCCCTATCCAGGGAAACACCATATATTTT. It is translated as CASSLNAAPIQGNTIYF.

The chain is built from TRBV28 and TRBJ2-7, with unresolved D. CDR3 length: 14 amino acids. Germline loops: CDR1 MDHEN, CDR2 SYDVKM. Trimming pared 8 bases from V and 0 bases from J, leaving 14 bases between. The CDR3 nucleotides read TGTGCCAGCCTGGCCCCGTCAGGCTCCTACGAGCAGTACTTC. It codes for CASLAPSGSYEQYF.

The V and J genes are TRBV2 and TRBJ1-5; D gene uncertain. V was shortened by 4 bases and J by 6 bases, with 10 bases between the two germline ends. CDR3 length: 13 residues. The germline gives CDR1 SNHLY, CDR2 FYNNEI. In DNA form, the CDR3 reads TGTGCCAGCAGTGTTATGGGAGGTCAGCCCCAGCATTTT. Protein product: CASSVMGGQPQHF.

This clone was recorded a few times. CDR3 coding DNA: TGCGCCAGCAGCTTGGGGACAGTAACAACCGGGGAGCTGTTTTTT. This encodes CASSLGTVTTGELFF. This chain joins TRBV5-1 and TRBJ2-2; TRBD1 might be the D (6 bases). CDR1 is SGHRS and CDR2 is YFSETQ in the germline V gene. The V gene lost 0 bases and the J gene lost 5 bases, with 11 bases spanning the gap. CDR3 length equals 15 residues.

The chain recombines TRBV5-5 with TRBJ1-2, with a tentative D call TRBD1 (6 bases). The V end was cut by 3 bases, the J end by 4 bases, with 13 bases between. Germline-derived CDR1 and CDR2 are SGHKS and YYEKEE (reference sequence). The CDR3 extends over 14 amino acids. CDR3 sequence: CASSWGQGTYGYTF. The DNA of the CDR3 is TGTGCCAGCAGCTGGGGGCAGGGCACCTATGGCTACACCTTC. The variable domain in full, completed from reference TRBV5-5 and TRBJ1-2, reads DAGVTQSPTHLIKTRGQQVTLRCSPISGHKSVSWYQQVLGQGPQFIFQYYEKEERGRGNFPDRFSARQFPNYSSELNVNALLLGDSALYLCASSWGQGTYGYTFGSGTRLTVV.

This sequence joins TRBV7-8 and TRBJ1-3; 7 nucleotides line up with TRBD1. The CDR3 is 15 residues long. Germline V gene sequence: CDR1 SGHVS, CDR2 FQNEAQ. V shed 3 bases, J shed 2 bases, and the junction held 4 bases outside the gene matches. The CDR3 nucleotides are TGTGCCAGCAGCTTCGGACAGGCGGCTGGAAACACCATATATTTT. Protein: CASSFGQAAGNTIYF.

This chain joins TRBV28 and TRBJ1-5; 7 bases match TRBD1. With 6 bases clipped from V and 6 bases from J, the junction kept 11 bases outside the gene matches. In germline, CDR1 is MDHEN, CDR2 SYDVKM. The CDR3 is made up of 15 amino acids. The DNA for the CDR3 is TGTGCCAGCAGGACCACCTCAGGGGGAAGTCAGCCCCAGCATTTT. It specifies CASRTTSGGSQPQHF.

The rearrangement links TRBV5-1 to TRBJ2-7, with D perhaps matching TRBD1 or TRBD2 (6 bases each). The CDR3 loop spans 16 amino acids. From germline, CDR1 is SGHRS and CDR2 YFSETQ. V gave up 0 bases and J gave up 6 bases, with 19 bases separating them. The CDR3: CASSLAWGAPVGEQYF. CDR3 in DNA: TGCGCCAGCAGCTTGGCTTGGGGGGCCCCGGTAGGCGAGCAGTACTTC.